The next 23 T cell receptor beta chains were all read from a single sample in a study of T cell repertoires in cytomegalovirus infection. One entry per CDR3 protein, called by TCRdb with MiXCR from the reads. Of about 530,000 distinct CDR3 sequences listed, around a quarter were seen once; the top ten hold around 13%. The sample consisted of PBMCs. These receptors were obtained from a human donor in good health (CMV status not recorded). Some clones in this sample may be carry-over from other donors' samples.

CDR3 amino acids: CASSIPGPGRTQYF. In nucleotides, the CDR3 is TGCGCCAGCAGCATCCCTGGACCGGGCCGGACCCAGTACTTC. V gene TRBV4-1 combines with J gene TRBJ2-5; D remains unclear. The germline gives CDR1 MGHRA, CDR2 YSYEKL. The CDR3 contains 14 residues. The V end was cut by 5 bases, the J end by 7 bases, with 17 bases between.

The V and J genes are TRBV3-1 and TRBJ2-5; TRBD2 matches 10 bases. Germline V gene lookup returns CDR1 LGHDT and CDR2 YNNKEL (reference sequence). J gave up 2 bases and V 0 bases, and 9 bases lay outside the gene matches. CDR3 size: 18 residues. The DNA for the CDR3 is TGTGCCAGCAGCCAAGAAAAACTAGCGGGATTAGCTCAAGAGACCCAGTACTTC. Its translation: CASSQEKLAGLAQETQYF.

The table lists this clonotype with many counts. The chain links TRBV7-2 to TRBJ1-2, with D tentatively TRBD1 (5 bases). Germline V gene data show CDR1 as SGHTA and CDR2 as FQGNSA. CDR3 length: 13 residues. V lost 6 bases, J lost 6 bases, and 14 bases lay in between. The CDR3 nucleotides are TGTGCCAGCAGGCCTATAGGGGAAAATGGCTACACCTTC. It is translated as CASRPIGENGYTF. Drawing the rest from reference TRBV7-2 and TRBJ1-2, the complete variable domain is GAGVSQSPSNKVTEKGKDVELRCDPISGHTALYWYRQSLGQGLEFLIYFQGNSAPDKSGLPSDRFSAERTGGSVSTLTIQRTQQEDSAVYLCASRPIGENGYTFGSGTRLTVV.

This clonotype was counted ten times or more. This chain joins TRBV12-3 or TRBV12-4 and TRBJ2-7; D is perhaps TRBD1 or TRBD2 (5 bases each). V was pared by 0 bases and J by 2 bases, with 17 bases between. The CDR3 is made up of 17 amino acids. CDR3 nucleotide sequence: TGTGCCAGCAGTTTAGCCCGCGGTGGGGGTATGACCTACGAGCAGTACTTC. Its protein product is CASSLARGGGMTYEQYF.

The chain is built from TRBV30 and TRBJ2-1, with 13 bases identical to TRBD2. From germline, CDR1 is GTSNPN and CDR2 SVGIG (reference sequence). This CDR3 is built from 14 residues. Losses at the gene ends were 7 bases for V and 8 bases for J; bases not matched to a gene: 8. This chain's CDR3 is CASLKGLAGYEQFF. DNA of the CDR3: TGTGCCTCCCTTAAGGGACTAGCGGGATATGAGCAGTTCTTC.

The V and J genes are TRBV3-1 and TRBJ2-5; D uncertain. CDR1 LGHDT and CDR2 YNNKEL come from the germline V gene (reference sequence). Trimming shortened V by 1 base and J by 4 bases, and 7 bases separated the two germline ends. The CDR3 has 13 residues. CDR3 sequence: CASSQVRRETQYF. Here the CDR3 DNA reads TGTGCCAGCAGCCAAGTCCGTCGAGAGACCCAGTACTTC.

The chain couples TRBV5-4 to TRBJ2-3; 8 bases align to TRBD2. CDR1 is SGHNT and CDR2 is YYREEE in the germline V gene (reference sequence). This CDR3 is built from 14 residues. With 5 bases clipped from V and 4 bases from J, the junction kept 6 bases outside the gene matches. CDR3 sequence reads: CASSDGRGADTQYF. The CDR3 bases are TGTGCCAGCAGTGACGGGAGGGGAGCAGATACGCAGTATTTT.

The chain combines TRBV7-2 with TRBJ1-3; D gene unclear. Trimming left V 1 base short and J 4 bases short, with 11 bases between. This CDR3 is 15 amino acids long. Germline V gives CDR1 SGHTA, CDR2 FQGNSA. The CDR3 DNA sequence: TGTGCCAGCAGCTTAGGCATGGGTCTCGGAAACACCATATATTTT. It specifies CASSLGMGLGNTIYF.

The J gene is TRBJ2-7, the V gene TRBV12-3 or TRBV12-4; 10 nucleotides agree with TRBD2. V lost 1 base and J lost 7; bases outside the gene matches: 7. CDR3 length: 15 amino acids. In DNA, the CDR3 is TGTGCCAGCAGTTTAGGTCTAGCGGGAGAGCAAGAGCAGTACTTC. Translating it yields CASSLGLAGEQEQYF.

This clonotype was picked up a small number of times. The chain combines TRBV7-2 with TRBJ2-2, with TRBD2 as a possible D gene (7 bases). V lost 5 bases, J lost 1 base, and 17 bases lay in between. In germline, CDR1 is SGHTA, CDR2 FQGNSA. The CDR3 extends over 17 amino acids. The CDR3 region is CASSEGGAGMNTGELFF. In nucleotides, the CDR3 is TGTGCCAGCAGCGAAGGGGGGGCGGGAATGAACACCGGGGAGCTGTTTTTT.

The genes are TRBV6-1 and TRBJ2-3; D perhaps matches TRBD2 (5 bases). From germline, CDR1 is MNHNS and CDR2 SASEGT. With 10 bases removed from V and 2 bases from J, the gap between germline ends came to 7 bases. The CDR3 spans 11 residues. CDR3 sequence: CATGDTDTQYF. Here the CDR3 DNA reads TGTGCCACCGGGGACACAGATACGCAGTATTTT.

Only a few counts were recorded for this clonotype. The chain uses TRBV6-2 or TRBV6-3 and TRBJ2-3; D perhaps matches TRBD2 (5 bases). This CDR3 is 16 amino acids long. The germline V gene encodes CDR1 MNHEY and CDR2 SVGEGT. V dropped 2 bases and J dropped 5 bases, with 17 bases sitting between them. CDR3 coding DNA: TGTGCCAGCAGTTACCCCCCGGACTTAGTCAGAGATACGCAGTATTTT. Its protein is CASSYPPDLVRDTQYF.

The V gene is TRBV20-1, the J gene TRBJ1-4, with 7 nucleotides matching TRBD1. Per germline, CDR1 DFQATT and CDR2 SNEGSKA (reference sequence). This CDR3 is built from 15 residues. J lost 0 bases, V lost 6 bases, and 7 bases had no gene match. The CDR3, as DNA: TGCAGTGCCCCGGGACAGCCCTCAACTAATGAAAAACTGTTTTTT. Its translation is CSAPGQPSTNEKLFF.

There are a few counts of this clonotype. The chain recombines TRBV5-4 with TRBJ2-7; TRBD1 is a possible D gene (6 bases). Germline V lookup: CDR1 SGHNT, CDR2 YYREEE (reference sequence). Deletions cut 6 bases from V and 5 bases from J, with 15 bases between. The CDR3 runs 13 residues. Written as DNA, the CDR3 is TGTGCCAGCACCCTGACAGGCACGGACGAGCAGTACTTC. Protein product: CASTLTGTDEQYF.

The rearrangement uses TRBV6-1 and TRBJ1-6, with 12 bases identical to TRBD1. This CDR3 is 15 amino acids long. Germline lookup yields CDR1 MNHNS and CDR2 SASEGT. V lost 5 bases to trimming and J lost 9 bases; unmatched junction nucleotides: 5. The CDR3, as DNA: TGTGCCAGCAGTCCGGGACAGGGGGCATCTTCACCCCTCCACTTT. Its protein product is CASSPGQGASSPLHF.

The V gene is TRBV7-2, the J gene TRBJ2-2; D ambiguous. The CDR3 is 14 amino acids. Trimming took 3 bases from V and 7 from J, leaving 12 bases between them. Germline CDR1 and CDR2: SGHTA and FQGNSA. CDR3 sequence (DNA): TGTGCCAGCAGCTTTTCCAGTTTTAACGGGGAGCTGTTTTTT. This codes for CASSFSSFNGELFF. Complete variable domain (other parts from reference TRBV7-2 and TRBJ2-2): GAGVSQSPSNKVTEKGKDVELRCDPISGHTALYWYRQSLGQGLEFLIYFQGNSAPDKSGLPSDRFSAERTGGSVSTLTIQRTQQEDSAVYLCASSFSSFNGELFFGEGSRLTVL.

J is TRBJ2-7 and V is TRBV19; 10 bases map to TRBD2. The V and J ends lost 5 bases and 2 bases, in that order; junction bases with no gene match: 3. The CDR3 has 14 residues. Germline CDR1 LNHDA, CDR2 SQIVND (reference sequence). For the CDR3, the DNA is TGTGCCAGTAGTGTCCTAGCGGGGGCCTACGAGCAGTACTTC. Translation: CASSVLAGAYEQYF.

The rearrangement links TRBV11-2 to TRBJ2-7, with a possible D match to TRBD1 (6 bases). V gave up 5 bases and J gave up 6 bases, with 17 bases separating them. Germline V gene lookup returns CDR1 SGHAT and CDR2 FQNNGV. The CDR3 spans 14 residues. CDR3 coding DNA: TGTGCCAGCAGCCCGCTCGTACAGGGTGGCGAGCAGTACTTC. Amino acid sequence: CASSPLVQGGEQYF.

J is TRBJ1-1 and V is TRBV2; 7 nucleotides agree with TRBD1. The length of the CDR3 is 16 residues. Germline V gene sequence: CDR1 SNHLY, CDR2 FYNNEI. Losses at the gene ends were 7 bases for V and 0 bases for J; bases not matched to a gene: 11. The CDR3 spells CASTPATGALNTEAFF. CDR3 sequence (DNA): TGTGCCAGCACTCCTGCAACAGGGGCTTTGAACACTGAAGCTTTCTTT.

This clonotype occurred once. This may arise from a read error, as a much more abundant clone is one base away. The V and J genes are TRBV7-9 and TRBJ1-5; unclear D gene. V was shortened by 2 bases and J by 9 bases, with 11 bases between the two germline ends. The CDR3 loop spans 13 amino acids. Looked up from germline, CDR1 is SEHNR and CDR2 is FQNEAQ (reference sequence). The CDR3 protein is CASSLSGSRPQHF. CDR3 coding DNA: TGTGCCAGCAGCTTATCGGGGAGTCGGCCCCAGCATTTT.

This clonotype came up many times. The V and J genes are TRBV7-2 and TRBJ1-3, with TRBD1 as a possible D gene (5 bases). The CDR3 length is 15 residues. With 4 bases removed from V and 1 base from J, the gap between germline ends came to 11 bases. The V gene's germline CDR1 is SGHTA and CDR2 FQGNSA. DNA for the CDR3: TGTGCCAGCAGCTACATGACAGCATCTGGAAACACCATATATTTT. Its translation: CASSYMTASGNTIYF.

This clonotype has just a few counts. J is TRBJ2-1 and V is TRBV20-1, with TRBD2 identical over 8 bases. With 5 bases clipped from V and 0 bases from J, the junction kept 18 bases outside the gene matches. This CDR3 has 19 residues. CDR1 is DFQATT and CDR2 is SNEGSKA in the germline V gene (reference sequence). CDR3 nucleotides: TGCAGTGCTCCTAAGGCGGGAGGAAGGATCATGAGCTCCTACAATGAGCAGTTCTTC. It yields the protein CSAPKAGGRIMSSYNEQFF.

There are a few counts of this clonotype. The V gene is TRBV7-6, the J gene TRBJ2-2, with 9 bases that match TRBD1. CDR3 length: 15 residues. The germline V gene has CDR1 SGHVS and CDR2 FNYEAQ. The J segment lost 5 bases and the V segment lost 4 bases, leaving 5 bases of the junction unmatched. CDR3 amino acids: CASSWTGDQTGELFF. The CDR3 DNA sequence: TGTGCCAGCAGCTGGACAGGGGACCAGACCGGGGAGCTGTTTTTT.